A selection of T cell receptor beta chains follows, all from one sample in a study of T cells after yellow fever vaccination. Each CDR3 protein is one row after TCRdb ran MiXCR on the 5' RACE reads. The sample consists of roughly 120,000 distinct CDR3 sequences, 6.5% to 9% of them appearing once. The input for sequencing was CD4+ T cells sorted from PBMCs, taken about 49 days after the first yellow fever vaccination. Receptor source: a man younger than 30 who received the YFV17D yellow fever vaccine. The CDR3 runs from the conserved cysteine through the conserved F or W. A D gene is named only where the DNA matches it firmly. Size is omitted from some rows. Given values are once, few, many or a class for expanded clones.

CDR3: CASSVQASQETQYF
DNA: TGTGCCAGCAGCGTCCAGGCCAGTCAAGAGACCCAGTACTTC
V: TRBV7-2
J: TRBJ2-5
size: many
D: -

CDR3: CASSLGRDSEDFF
DNA: TGTGCCAGCAGTTTGGGGAGGGACTCTGAAGATTTCTTT
V: TRBV28
J: TRBJ1-1
size: -
D: -

CDR3: CASSLESGGAFF
DNA: TGCGCCAGCAGCTTGGAGTCGGGGGGCGCTTTCTTT
V: TRBV5-1
J: TRBJ1-1
size: many
D: -

CDR3: CASRDRRGNTGELFF
DNA: TGTGCCAGCCGCGATAGGAGGGGAAACACCGGGGAGCTGTTTTTT
V: TRBV7-2
J: TRBJ2-2
size: many
D: -

CDR3: CASSLEVGNTIYF
DNA: TGCGCCAGCAGCTTGGAGGTGGGAAACACCATATATTTT
V: TRBV5-1
J: TRBJ1-3
size: -
D: -

CDR3: CSAQAIGSSYNSPLHF
DNA: TGCAGTGCTCAGGCCATCGGGAGCTCCTATAATTCACCCCTCCACTTT
V: TRBV20-1
J: TRBJ1-6
size: -
D: -

CDR3: CASSFLTASEQYF
DNA: TGTGCCAGCAGCTTCCTAACAGCGTCAGAGCAGTACTTC
V: TRBV11-2
J: TRBJ2-7
size: many
D: -

CDR3: CASSYSSGGNTIYF
DNA: TGTGCCAGCAGTTACTCGTCCGGGGGAAACACCATATATTTT
V: TRBV6-5
J: TRBJ1-3
size: many
D: -

CDR3: CSARVRTSGNIQYF
DNA: TGCAGTGCTAGAGTACGGACTAGCGGAAACATTCAGTACTTC
V: TRBV20-1
J: TRBJ2-4
size: many
D: TRBD2

CDR3: CASSLDVPGQGNTIYF
DNA: TGTGCCAGCAGCTTAGACGTCCCGGGACAGGGAAACACCATATATTTT
V: TRBV7-2
J: TRBJ1-3
size: -
D: TRBD1

CDR3: CSVERQNTEAFF
DNA: TGCAGCGTTGAGAGGCAGAACACTGAAGCTTTCTTT
V: TRBV29-1
J: TRBJ1-1
size: many
D: -

CDR3: CASSLWRGGTDTQYF
DNA: TGTGCCAGCAGTTTATGGCGGGGGGGCACAGATACGCAGTATTTT
V: TRBV12-3/TRBV12-4
J: TRBJ2-3
size: many
D: TRBD2

CDR3: CCARDLSGGASYNEQFF
DNA: TGCTGTGCTAGAGATTTAAGCGGGGGGGCCTCCTACAATGAGCAGTTCTTC
V: TRBV20-1
J: TRBJ2-1
size: -
D: TRBD2

CDR3: CASSLIEAGGELFF
DNA: TGCGCCAGCAGCTTGATCGAGGCTGGCGGGGAGCTGTTTTTT
V: TRBV5-1
J: TRBJ2-2
size: many
D: -

CDR3: CASSLSQGAGELFF
DNA: TGTGCCAGCAGCCTAAGTCAGGGGGCCGGGGAGCTGTTTTTT
V: TRBV7-9
J: TRBJ2-2
size: many
D: TRBD1

CDR3: CAWSALYNNYGYTF
DNA: TGTGCCTGGAGTGCCCTATACAATAACTATGGCTACACCTTC
V: TRBV30
J: TRBJ1-2
size: -
D: -

CDR3: CASSEIGRSEAFF
DNA: TGTGCCAGCAGCGAAATCGGACGGTCTGAAGCTTTCTTT
V: TRBV7-2
J: TRBJ1-1
size: many
D: -

CDR3: CAITQTGDTEAFF
DNA: TGTGCCATCACCCAGACAGGGGACACTGAAGCTTTCTTT
V: TRBV10-3
J: TRBJ1-1
size: many
D: TRBD1

CDR3: CASSQDQQSWGGPQHF
DNA: TGCGCCAGCAGCCAAGATCAACAGTCATGGGGTGGACCCCAGCATTTT
V: TRBV4-1
J: TRBJ1-5
size: few
D: -

CDR3: CASSRDRGSGEAFF
DNA: TGTGCCAGTAGTAGGGACAGGGGGTCGGGTGAAGCTTTCTTT
V: TRBV19
J: TRBJ1-1
size: many
D: TRBD1

CDR3: CAISPDYEQYF
DNA: TGTGCCATCAGCCCTGATTACGAGCAGTACTTC
V: TRBV10-3
J: TRBJ2-7
size: -
D: -

CDR3: CAPPRTTGNTIYF
DNA: TGTGCCCCACCAAGGACTACTGGAAACACCATATATTTT
V: TRBV12-3/TRBV12-4
J: TRBJ1-3
size: many
D: -

CDR3: CASSSETGAFF
DNA: TGTGCCAGCAGTTCGGAGACAGGGGCTTTCTTT
V: TRBV12-3/TRBV12-4
J: TRBJ1-1
size: many
D: TRBD1

CDR3: CASSLDIAFRVTDTQYF
DNA: TGTGCCAGCAGCTTAGATATAGCGTTTAGGGTAACGGATACGCAGTATTTT
V: TRBV11-2
J: TRBJ2-3
size: -
D: -

CDR3: CATRRDRDPPEAFF
DNA: TGTGCCACCCGGCGGGACAGGGACCCTCCTGAAGCTTTCTTT
V: TRBV6-4
J: TRBJ1-1
size: once
D: TRBD1

CDR3: CASSSIAQGAGNSPLHF
DNA: TGCGCCAGCAGCTCTATAGCTCAGGGGGCCGGTAATTCACCCCTCCACTTT
V: TRBV5-1
J: TRBJ1-6
size: many
D: TRBD1

CDR3: CASSPLTGGGEKLFF
DNA: TGTGCCAGCAGTCCACTCACAGGCGGAGGTGAAAAACTGTTTTTT
V: TRBV12-3/TRBV12-4
J: TRBJ1-4
size: many
D: -

CDR3: CASSFGTGGVPTTETQYF
DNA: TGTGCCAGCAGCTTCGGGACAGGGGGCGTCCCCACAACAGAGACCCAGTACTTC
V: TRBV7-2
J: TRBJ2-5
size: many
D: TRBD1

CDR3: CASSSRDREYEQYF
DNA: TGCGCCAGCAGCTCCCGGGACAGGGAGTACGAGCAGTACTTC
V: TRBV5-1
J: TRBJ2-7
size: many
D: TRBD1

CDR3: CASSQGGSYGYTF
DNA: TGTGCCAGCAGCCAAGGAGGATCCTATGGCTACACCTTC
V: TRBV14
J: TRBJ1-2
size: few
D: -

CDR3: CASSWAPGNAFF
DNA: TGTGCCAGCAGCTGGGCTCCGGGGAATGCTTTCTTT
V: TRBV12-3/TRBV12-4
J: TRBJ1-1
size: many
D: -

CDR3: CASSKSPGGFNEQFF
DNA: TGTGCCAGCAGCAAAAGTCCGGGGGGATTCAATGAGCAGTTCTTC
V: TRBV9
J: TRBJ2-1
size: many
D: TRBD2

CDR3: CASSFQGSYEQYF
DNA: TGCGCCAGCAGCTTTCAGGGCTCCTACGAGCAGTACTTC
V: TRBV5-1
J: TRBJ2-7
size: many
D: -

CDR3: CASSYSGGLGPETQYF
DNA: TGTGCCAGCAGTTACTCAGGGGGACTAGGGCCCGAGACCCAGTACTTC
V: TRBV6-5
J: TRBJ2-5
size: many
D: TRBD2

CDR3: CASSWGQRYSGPFGELFF
DNA: TGTGCCAGCAGTTGGGGTCAGCGGTATAGCGGGCCTTTCGGGGAGCTGTTTTTT
V: TRBV6-2/TRBV6-3
J: TRBJ2-2
size: many
D: TRBD2

CDR3: CASGQGATSGQETQYF
DNA: TGCGCCAGCGGCCAAGGTGCGACTAGCGGCCAAGAGACCCAGTACTTC
V: TRBV5-1
J: TRBJ2-5
size: many
D: TRBD2

CDR3: CASIGARGENTEAFF
DNA: TGTGCCAGCATTGGAGCTCGGGGGGAGAACACTGAAGCTTTCTTT
V: TRBV6-1
J: TRBJ1-1
size: once
D: -

CDR3: CSARDPRLAGGTDTQYF
DNA: TGCAGTGCTAGAGATCCCCGGCTAGCGGGGGGCACAGATACGCAGTATTTT
V: TRBV20-1
J: TRBJ2-3
size: -
D: TRBD2

CDR3: CASSSGHSNQPQHF
DNA: TGTGCCAGCAGTTCGGGGCATAGCAATCAGCCCCAGCATTTT
V: TRBV5-5
J: TRBJ1-5
size: many
D: -

CDR3: CASSLAAGDYGYTF
DNA: TGTGCCAGCAGTTTGGCAGCTGGGGACTATGGCTACACCTTC
V: TRBV27
J: TRBJ1-2
size: many
D: -

CDR3: CASSGGQGGELFF
DNA: TGCGCCAGCAGCGGGGGACAAGGCGGGGAGCTGTTTTTT
V: TRBV5-1
J: TRBJ2-2
size: many
D: -

CDR3: CAISGTGTDTQYF
DNA: TGTGCCATCAGCGGGACTGGCACAGATACGCAGTATTTT
V: TRBV10-3
J: TRBJ2-3
size: many
D: -

CDR3: CASSSYSGRAKNIQYF
DNA: TGTGCCAGCAGTTCTTATAGCGGGAGAGCCAAAAACATTCAGTACTTC
V: TRBV6-5
J: TRBJ2-4
size: many
D: TRBD2

CDR3: CSASTSVQTQYF
DNA: TGCAGTGCTTCGACTAGCGTTCAGACCCAGTACTTC
V: TRBV20-1
J: TRBJ2-5
size: many
D: TRBD2

CDR3: CASSVTGAQPQHF
DNA: TGTGCCAGCAGCGTGACAGGGGCCCAGCCCCAGCATTTT
V: TRBV7-9
J: TRBJ1-5
size: many
D: TRBD1

CDR3: CASSLGRDNEQFF
DNA: TGCGCCAGCAGCTTGGGGCGGGACAATGAGCAGTTCTTC
V: TRBV5-1
J: TRBJ2-1
size: many
D: -

CDR3: CASSQDLGANTEAFF
DNA: TGCGCCAGCAGCCAAGATCTTGGAGCGAACACTGAAGCTTTCTTT
V: TRBV4-3
J: TRBJ1-1
size: many
D: -

CDR3: CASSFGSGGVNEQFF
DNA: TGTGCCAGCAGCTTTGGTAGCGGGGGGGTCAATGAGCAGTTCTTC
V: TRBV7-8
J: TRBJ2-1
size: many
D: TRBD2